Below, 18 T cell receptor beta chains from the same sample are listed, as sequenced in a study of shared clonotypes between healthy human individuals. The method was immunoSEQ multiplex PCR; TCRdb's version includes in-frame clones alone and lacks a portion of them. Altogether millions of clones are present, 90% to 95% being singletons, with the ten largest covering about 0.39%. Sample: naive CD4+ T cells from PBMCs. Specified subset: CD45RA+ positively selected. Receptors originate from a man aged 18 to 30 in good health. Some clones in this sample may be carry-over from other donors' samples.

The chain couples TRBV5-1 to TRBJ2-7; D may be TRBD2 (7 bases). From germline, CDR1 is SGHRS and CDR2 YFSETQ. V lost 0 bases and J 4 bases, leaving 14 bases between the germline ends. The CDR3 totals 15 residues. The CDR3 bases are TGCGCCAGCAGCTTGGTGCCGGGGGGCCAATACGAGCAGTACTTC. As protein: CASSLVPGGQYEQYF.

V usage is TRBV21-1 and J usage is TRBJ1-2. TRBV21-1 is a recognized pseudogene. The CDR3 runs 12 residues. In DNA form, the CDR3 reads TGTGCCAGCAGCGCGGGGGGGGCTGGCTACACCTTC. Protein sequence: CASSAGGAGYTF.

This chain's CDR3 is CASTQFPGFYGYTF. The CDR3 DNA follows: TGTGCCAGCACCCAGTTCCCGGGGTTCTATGGCTACACCTTC. V and J are TRBV28 and TRBJ1-2; no definite D call. V gave up 7 bases and J gave up 4 bases, with 16 bases separating them. This CDR3 has 14 residues. The germline V gene encodes CDR1 MDHEN and CDR2 SYDVKM.

V is TRBV28 and J is TRBJ2-1; TRBD2 matches 8 bases. Germline loops: CDR1 MDHEN, CDR2 SYDVKM. The V gene end was trimmed by 6 bases and the J gene end by 7 bases; junction bases not matched to a gene: 5. The CDR3 has 13 residues. DNA for the CDR3: TGTGCCAGCAGGAGACTAGCGAGTAATGAGCAGTTCTTC. It yields the protein CASRRLASNEQFF.

The chain carries TRBV18 and TRBJ1-2, with 9 bases lining up with TRBD1. CDR1 and CDR2 from the germline V gene are KGHSH and LQKENI. The CDR3 runs 14 residues. J lost 5 bases, V lost 3 bases, and 4 bases had no gene match. DNA for the CDR3: TGTGCCAGCTCACCCTGGGACAGGGATTATGGCTACACCTTC. Translation gives CASSPWDRDYGYTF.

A few counts support this clone. CDR3 in DNA: TGCGCCAGCAGCCCAACCCGACAGAACACTGAAGCTTTCTTT. It codes for CASSPTRQNTEAFF. The chain couples TRBV4-3 to TRBJ1-1; D gene unclear. Germline assignment: CDR1 LGHNA and CDR2 YSLEER. Trimming removed 4 bases from V and 1 base from J, with 10 bases in between. The CDR3 sequence is 14 residues long.

The chain uses TRBV19 and TRBJ2-3; TRBD1 or TRBD2 may be the D gene (6 bases each). Between the trimmed V and J ends, which lost 3 bases and 4 bases, there was a span of 11 bases. This CDR3 contains 14 residues. CDR1 and CDR2 from the germline V gene are LNHDA and SQIVND (reference sequence). The CDR3 region is CASSIHREADTQYF. In DNA form, the CDR3 reads TGTGCCAGTAGTATCCACAGGGAGGCAGATACGCAGTATTTT. Combining the CDR3 with reference TRBV19 and TRBJ2-3 gives the whole variable domain DGGITQSPKYLFRKEGQNVTLSCEQNLNHDAMYWYRQDPGQGLRLIYYSQIVNDFQKGDIAEGYSVSREKKESFPLTVTSAQKNPTAFYLCASSIHREADTQYFGPGTRLTVL.

This sequence joins TRBV27 and TRBJ2-3, with TRBD1 identical over 7 bases. The V gene end was trimmed by 5 bases and the J gene end by 6 bases; junction bases not matched to a gene: 8. The CDR3 has 14 amino acids. CDR1 and CDR2 (germline): MNHEY, SMNVEV (reference sequence). The CDR3 bases are TGTGCCAGCAGTACGAGAGGGGGCGCGGATACGCAGTATTTT. Amino acids: CASSTRGGADTQYF.

The rearrangement links TRBV7-2 to TRBJ1-2; D is ambiguous. V gave up 1 base and J gave up 6 bases, with 12 bases separating them. The CDR3 has 14 residues. The germline V gene has CDR1 SGHTA and CDR2 FQGNSA. The CDR3 DNA sequence: TGTGCCAGCAGCTTAGGAATTCCAGAGAATGGCTACACCTTC. Translating gives CASSLGIPENGYTF.

For this clone: The same CDR3 also results from other DNA sequences found in this sample. The V gene is TRBV4-2, the J gene TRBJ2-7; D call uncertain. Trimming removed 3 bases at V and 3 bases at J, with 6 bases between. This CDR3 spans 12 amino acids. Germline CDR1 LGHNA, CDR2 YNFKEQ. CDR3 protein: CASSQGYYEQYF. DNA for the CDR3: TGTGCCAGCAGCCAGGGCTACTACGAGCAGTACTTC.

The V and J genes are TRBV5-4 and TRBJ2-7, with D possibly being TRBD1 (6 bases). Germline CDR1 is SGHNT and CDR2 is YYREEE (reference sequence). The V gene lost 4 bases and the J gene lost 2 bases, with 22 bases spanning the gap. This CDR3 has 17 amino acids. Written as DNA, the CDR3 is TGTGCCAGCAGCGACCCCCCGGGACACGGAAGGGCCTACGAGCAGTACTTC. Protein product: CASSDPPGHGRAYEQYF.

The chain joins TRBV6-1 to TRBJ1-5; TRBD1 aligns across 9 bases. In germline, CDR1 is MNHNS, CDR2 SASEGT. With V trimmed by 4 bases and J by 5 bases, 6 bases remained unmatched. CDR3 size: 15 residues. DNA of the CDR3: TGTGCCAGCAGTGCCGGGACAGGGTTCTATCAGCCCCAGCATTTT. Translating it yields CASSAGTGFYQPQHF.

The chain has TRBV5-6 and TRBJ1-4; no definite D call. V lost 3 bases and J 7 bases, leaving 13 bases between the germline ends. Germline lookup yields CDR1 SGHDT and CDR2 YYEEEE. The CDR3 runs to 14 residues. CDR3 nucleotide sequence: TGTGCCAGCAGCTACCGCCTCAGGAGTGAAAAACTGTTTTTT. This encodes CASSYRLRSEKLFF.

V is TRBV7-6 and J is TRBJ2-1; no definite D call. Germline CDR1 is SGHVS and CDR2 is FNYEAQ. There are 16 residues in the CDR3. Trimming left V 9 bases short and J 6 bases short, with 24 bases between. In DNA, the CDR3 is TGTGCCAGTGCGAGAGGTGGGCTAGGCTCGGGCAATGAGCAGTTCTTC. It yields the protein CASARGGLGSGNEQFF.

This chain links TRBV7-9 with TRBJ2-2; either TRBD1 or TRBD2 may fit D (5 bases each). The germline CDR1 and CDR2 sequences are SEHNR and FQNEAQ (reference sequence). Trimming removed 1 base at V and 4 bases at J, with 7 bases between. This CDR3 has 14 amino acids. The CDR3: CASSLEGTTGELFF. The CDR3 nucleotides read TGTGCCAGCAGCTTAGAGGGGACCACCGGGGAGCTGTTTTTT.

The chain combines TRBV2 with TRBJ1-1; D unresolved. CDR3 length: 11 residues. In germline, CDR1 is SNHLY, CDR2 FYNNEI. V lost 6 bases to trimming and J lost 9 bases, with 11 bases between them. CDR3 region: CASRAETQAFF. The CDR3 coding sequence is TGTGCCAGCAGGGCGGAGACCCAAGCTTTCTTT.

The rearrangement links TRBV10-2 to TRBJ1-4, with D uncertain. CDR3 length equals 15 residues. Germline loops: CDR1 WSHSY, CDR2 SAAADI. The V gene lost 4 bases and the J gene lost 8 bases, with 17 bases spanning the gap. CDR3 protein: CASSGSRPGSEKLFF. The CDR3 nucleotides read TGCGCCAGCAGTGGGTCGCGTCCCGGTTCCGAAAAACTGTTTTTT.

V gene TRBV5-4 combines with J gene TRBJ2-1, with 13 bases identical to TRBD2. This CDR3 is built from 15 residues. Germline CDR1 reads SGHNT; CDR2 reads YYREEE (reference sequence). Trimming took 4 bases from V and 7 from J; bases not matched to a gene: 5. The CDR3 spells CASSRGLAGNNEQFF. The DNA of the CDR3 is TGTGCCAGCAGCCGGGGACTAGCGGGAAATAATGAGCAGTTCTTC.